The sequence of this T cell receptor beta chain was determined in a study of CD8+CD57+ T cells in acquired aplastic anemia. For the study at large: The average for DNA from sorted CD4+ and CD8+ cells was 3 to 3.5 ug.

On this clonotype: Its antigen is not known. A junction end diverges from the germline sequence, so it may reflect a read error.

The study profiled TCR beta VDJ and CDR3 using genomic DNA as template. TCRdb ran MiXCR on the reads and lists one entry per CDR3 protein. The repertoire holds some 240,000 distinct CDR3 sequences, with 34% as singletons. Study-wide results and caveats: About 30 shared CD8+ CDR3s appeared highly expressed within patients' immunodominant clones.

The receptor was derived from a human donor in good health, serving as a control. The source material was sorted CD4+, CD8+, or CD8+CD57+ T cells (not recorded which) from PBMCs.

The CDR3 nucleotides are TGCAGCGCTTGTATAGCGGGGTTAGGGGACCAAGAGACCCAGTGCTTC. This translates into CSACIAGLGDQETQCF. The V call is TRBV29-1, the J call TRBJ2-5, with 8 bases lining up with TRBD2. The germline gives CDR1 SQVTM, CDR2 ANQGSEA. CDR3 length equals 16 residues.